These 19 T cell receptor beta chains came from one sample sequenced in a study of T cells in Graves' hyperthyroidism and ophthalmopathy. TCR beta CDR3 regions were amplified from RNA. A first-round RT-PCR of the TCR CDR3 used the HTBI primer set. TCRdb redid the calling of the multiplex PCR reads with MiXCR, one entry per CDR3 protein. The sample has over 550,000 distinct CDR3 sequences, over 15% seen once; the top ten hold under 20%. The sequenced sample consisted of blood. Receptor source: a woman younger than 30 with Graves' hyperthyroidism.

This clonotype was counted a few times. The V gene is TRBV29-1, the J gene TRBJ2-5; D is undetermined. The V gene lost 0 bases and the J gene lost 2 bases, with 10 bases spanning the gap. Germline loops: CDR1 SQVTM, CDR2 ANQGSEA. The CDR3 is made up of 14 amino acids. Here the CDR3 DNA reads TGCAGCGTTGAAGATACCGGCGGACAAGAGACCCAGTACTTC. It is translated as CSVEDTGGQETQYF.

This clonotype was picked up many times. The CDR3 is CASSLLNNNEQYF. The CDR3 DNA sequence: TGTGCCAGCAGCTTACTCAATAATAACGAGCAGTACTTC. V and J are TRBV11-1 and TRBJ2-7; D ambiguous. This CDR3 has 13 residues. Trimming took 2 bases from V and 5 from J, leaving 10 bases between them. Germline CDR1 and CDR2: SGHAT and FQDESV (reference sequence).

The rearrangement links TRBV10-3 to TRBJ1-6; D is unresolved. Trimming cost V 6 bases and J 5 bases, with 5 bases left between them. Germline V gene data show CDR1 as ENHRY and CDR2 as SYGVKD. The CDR3 runs to 12 residues. The CDR3 DNA sequence: TGTGCCATCAGGGCAGATAATTCACCCCTCCACTTT. It is translated as CAIRADNSPLHF.

The chain couples TRBV12-3 or TRBV12-4 to TRBJ2-5, with TRBD2 identical over 7 bases. J was trimmed by 13 bases and V by 5 bases; bases with no gene match: 10. The CDR3 has 12 residues. The chain's CDR3 is CASSPSRREGYF. The CDR3 DNA follows: TGTGCCAGCAGTCCTTCCCGAAGGGAGGGGTACTTC.

This chain joins TRBV4-2 and TRBJ1-2, with a possible D match to TRBD1 (5 bases). V lost 7 bases and J 8 bases, leaving 23 bases between the germline ends. The CDR3 has 15 residues. CDR1 and CDR2 from the germline V gene are LGHNA and YNFKEQ. The CDR3 protein is CASTPGGAWGGGYTF. CDR3 sequence (DNA): TGTGCCAGCACGCCGGGAGGGGCCTGGGGTGGAGGCTACACCTTC.

This clonotype was picked up many times. The chain recombines TRBV2 with TRBJ1-4; a possible D gene is TRBD1 (5 bases). Trimming cost V 3 bases and J 8 bases, with 16 bases left between them. Germline V CDR1 and CDR2: SNHLY, FYNNEI. This CDR3 is built from 15 residues. The CDR3 DNA is TGTGCCAGCAGTGACGATATCGGGGGAGGCGAAAAACTGTTTTTT. It specifies CASSDDIGGGEKLFF.

There are many counts of this clonotype. The rearrangement uses TRBV7-9 and TRBJ2-3; D might be TRBD1 or TRBD2, each matching 6 bases. V shed 4 bases and J shed 4 bases, with 12 bases lying between them. Germline-derived CDR1 and CDR2 are SEHNR and FQNEAQ (reference sequence). The CDR3 runs to 14 residues. In DNA, the CDR3 is TGTGCCAGCAGCTGGACACGGGGGCCAGATACGCAGTATTTT. This codes for CASSWTRGPDTQYF.

This clonotype was detected ten times or more. CDR3 DNA sequence: TGTGCCAGCAGTTTCTGGGGGCGGGATTCACCCCTCCACTTT. As protein: CASSFWGRDSPLHF. V gene TRBV12-3 or TRBV12-4 combines with J gene TRBJ1-6; perhaps TRBD1 as D (6 bases). This CDR3 has 14 residues. Between the trimmed V and J ends, which lost 3 bases and 8 bases, there was a span of 11 bases.

The sample holds many counts of this clonotype. J is TRBJ1-1 and V is TRBV20-1; a weak D match, TRBD1 (5 bases). CDR3 length: 16 residues. V was pared by 0 bases and J by 5 bases, with 19 bases between. The germline gives CDR1 DFQATT, CDR2 SNEGSKA (reference sequence). The CDR3 nucleotides read TGCAGTGCTAGAGATTTGGGGCGGGGAAAGTGGACTGAAGCTTTCTTT. Protein sequence: CSARDLGRGKWTEAFF.

The chain carries TRBV20-1 and TRBJ2-7, with 10 bases identical to TRBD2. V gave up 1 base and J gave up 4 bases; unmatched junction bases: 1. The CDR3 sequence is 13 residues long. Germline V gives CDR1 DFQATT, CDR2 SNEGSKA (reference sequence). CDR3 protein: CSARASGGYEQYF. For the CDR3, the DNA is TGCAGTGCTAGAGCTAGCGGGGGTTACGAGCAGTACTTC.

The CDR3 loop is CAACSSSGNTIYF. CDR3 bases: TGTGCAGCCTGCAGTAGCTCAGGAAACACCATATATTTT. The chain couples TRBV6-1 to TRBJ1-3, with D hard to call. The CDR3 has 13 amino acids. CDR1 MNHNS and CDR2 SASEGT come from the germline V gene.

This clonotype was recorded many times. This sequence joins TRBV12-5 and TRBJ2-7; TRBD2 agrees at 8 bases. Germline V gives CDR1 LGHNT, CDR2 FRNRAP. Trimming removed 3 bases from V and 2 bases from J; junction bases left unmatched: 3. The CDR3 has 14 residues. CDR3 protein: CASGLAGEAYEQYF. In DNA form, the CDR3 reads TGTGCTAGTGGTTTAGCGGGAGAGGCCTACGAGCAGTACTTC.

This clonotype was detected only a few times. The V call is TRBV6-2 or TRBV6-3, the J call TRBJ1-1; D call uncertain. This CDR3 comprises 13 residues. Per germline, CDR1 MNHEY and CDR2 SVGEGT. Trimming removed 3 bases at V and 1 base at J, with 6 bases between. The CDR3, as DNA: TGTGCCAGCAGTTATCAAACGAACACTGAAGCTTTCTTT. It specifies CASSYQTNTEAFF.

The chain links TRBV27 to TRBJ2-3, with D tentatively TRBD2 (7 bases). Germline V gives CDR1 MNHEY, CDR2 SMNVEV (reference sequence). Trimming shortened V by 3 bases and J by 0 bases, and 16 bases separated the two germline ends. The CDR3 contains 17 residues. CDR3 coding DNA: TGTGCCAGCAGTTTCGGGGGGCCCCGGACTAGCACAGATACGCAGTATTTT. Translated: CASSFGGPRTSTDTQYF.

This clonotype was observed at least ten times. The rearrangement joins TRBV28 to TRBJ2-5; D tentatively reads TRBD1 or TRBD2 (6 bases each). Trimming left V 6 bases short and J 5 bases short, with 16 bases between. Germline CDR1 reads MDHEN; CDR2 reads SYDVKM. The CDR3 loop spans 14 amino acids. CDR3 nucleotides: TGTGCCAGCAGCCTAGTCCAGGGGAGGGAGACCCAGTACTTC. It yields the protein CASSLVQGRETQYF.

This clonotype has just a few counts. This chain links TRBV5-1 with TRBJ1-4; 7 nucleotides line up with TRBD1. With V trimmed by 4 bases and J by 7 bases, 10 bases remained unmatched. Germline V lookup: CDR1 SGHRS, CDR2 YFSETQ. This CDR3 contains 15 residues. As DNA, the CDR3 is TGCGCCAGCAGCCCGGCTGGGACAGCCGCTGAAAAACTGTTTTTT. Translating it yields CASSPAGTAAEKLFF.

The gene calls are TRBV6-2 or TRBV6-3 and TRBJ1-1; D gene ambiguous. The V end was cut by 5 bases, the J end by 3 bases, with 10 bases between. The CDR3 totals 13 residues. In germline, CDR1 is MNHEY, CDR2 SVGEGT. CDR3 loop: CASSAGIYTEAFF. CDR3 coding DNA: TGTGCCAGCAGTGCGGGAATTTACACTGAAGCTTTCTTT.

Details on this clonotype: Being one base from a much bigger clone, this may be a read error. The rearrangement links TRBV30 to TRBJ2-3; D not certain. The CDR3 has 11 residues. Germline CDR1 and CDR2: GTSNPN and SVGIG (reference sequence). V lost 2 bases, J lost 11 bases, and 11 bases lay in between. CDR3 bases: TGTGCCTGGAGTACAGCGTACAAGCAGTATTTT. Protein sequence: CAWSTAYKQYF. The full variable domain, completed using reference TRBV30 and TRBJ2-3, is SQTIHQWPATLVQPVGSPLSLECTVEGTSNPNLYWYRQAAGRGLQLLFYSVGIGQISSEVPQNLSASRPQDRQFILSSKKLLLSDSGFYLCAWSTAYKQYFGPGTRLTVL.

This clonotype was seen just once. The rearrangement uses TRBV20-1 and TRBJ2-3; tentatively, D is TRBD2 (5 bases). Germline assignment: CDR1 DFQATT and CDR2 SNEGSKA (reference sequence). V lost 8 bases, J lost 1 base, and 13 bases lay in between. This CDR3 spans 13 amino acids. The CDR3 loop is CSPHVRGTDTQYF. In DNA, the CDR3 is TGCAGTCCGCACGTGAGGGGCACAGATACGCAGTATTTT.